The present entry profiles one TCR beta chain with its context. Its antigen has not been determined. The sample holds no much larger clone one base away, and base qualities are not on file. Here V drops 4 bases and J drops 2 bases, and the junction holds 13 bases not matched to any gene. Counted from cysteine to phenylalanine, this CDR3 has 17 amino acids. This entry keeps only the CDR3 DNA: 51 bases, framed from base 1. The germline V gene supplies CDR1 KGHDR and CDR2 SFDVKD. TCRbeta CDR3 regions were amplified from genomic DNA by means of the immunoSEQ Assay, a bias-controlled multiplex PCR. The study's own analysis went as follows. Within the assay, amplification of reference gene primers was used to estimate how many nucleated cells each sample contained. Sequence reads were collapsed and filtered to measure the absolute abundance of every unique TCRbeta CDR3 rearrangement. Productive Simpson clonality was computed per sample as the square root of Simpson's diversity index over productive rearrangements. TCRdb retrieved this table from immuneACCESS and kept in-frame rearrangements only. Not all clones are present; in checked studies, unresolved V genes account for under half, and no reason is known for the remainder. V and J calls and clone size are those listed in that table; D and trimming were worked out from the DNA. This sample has fewer than 75,000 clones in its table, and around three quarters of those were observed once. Roughly 3.2% of the sample is taken by the ten largest.

This sample was taken from a study of blood T cell repertoires in COVID-19 (dated by TCRdb to about 2020). Study-wide context: Samples from collaborators originated in the United States, Italy and Spain and spanned both the acute and convalescent phases of COVID-19. The material from the prospective study consisted of cDNA or gDNA derived from T cells, B-cell-depleted T cells, or PBMCs. Subjects who had been exposed to COVID-19, were actively infected with it, or had recovered from it provided the deeply sampled blood TCRbeta repertoires that made up the dataset. The repertoires were released in a freely available public database intended as a resource for research on the immune response to SARS-CoV-2. The samples were drawn from the first 160 participants of the ongoing ImmuneRACE study and from under 1,500 subjects provided by 6 global collaborators. Nearly every sample came with metadata listing a de-identified subject ID, COVID-19 status, age in years and sex. Where HLA class I and class II types were available, the types were taken from metadata supplied by the sample provider, not from assay-based typing. Results and caveats for the whole study, not just this receptor: The amount of clinical and demographic metadata varied by source and participant and was provided uncurated.

Each collaborating institution followed its own protocols to collect whole blood in K2EDTA tubes. For TCRbeta analysis, collaborators shipped samples in one of three forms: frozen whole blood, isolated PBMCs, or DNA extracted from either of those sample types. The sample was peripheral blood. This receptor was obtained from a man in his sixties with acute or convalescent COVID-19. The rearranged chain carries TRBV24-1 and TRBJ2-7; 7 central nucleotides agree with TRBD1. The DNA reads TGTGCCACCAGTGAAACCCCCGGGACAGTTTCCCCCTACGAGCAGTACTTC. Translated, this gives CATSETPGTVSPYEQYF.